The sample holds many counts of the clone carrying this T cell receptor (beta chain). The antigen is not known. The data originate from a study of T-cell reconstitution after alpha-beta-depleted transplantation in children. Preparation of the TCRbeta library was carried out with unique molecular identifiers. From the PCR reads, TCRdb called clonotypes with MiXCR, one entry per CDR3 protein. This sample has about 300,000 distinct CDR3 sequences; 9.5% to 13% occur once, and the top ten carry less than 9%. Study-level points and caveats: Reportedly, alpha-beta T cells present about two months post-transplant originated from several hundred expanded clones of graft origin.

From germline, CDR1 is SGHAT and CDR2 FQNNGV. Trimming cost V 4 bases and J 4 bases; bases outside gene matches: 10. There are 16 residues in the CDR3. This chain joins TRBV11-2 and TRBJ2-1; 7 nucleotides align to TRBD2. Source: PBMCs, taken before TCRalphabeta/CD19-depleted stem cell transplant. The sequence was collected from a boy under two years old with acute myeloid leukemia, due to receive a stem cell transplant. CDR3 loop: CASSSLLAYPYNEQFF. In DNA form, the CDR3 reads TGTGCCAGCAGCTCGTTACTAGCGTACCCTTACAATGAGCAGTTCTTC.